Listed here are 7 T cell receptor beta chains from one sample, sequenced in a study of human T cells and chemical hapten exposure. MiXCR was run by TCRdb on the RACE reads, yielding one entry per CDR3 protein. The sample has roughly 120,000 distinct CDR3 sequences; over 10% are singletons. The time point was: patch test 1, 2 weeks after DPC sensitization. Treatment noted: therapeutic diphenylcyclopropenone sensitization with weekly scalp DPC. This specimen consisted of whole blood, obtained in connection with sensitization to the hapten diphenylcyclopropenone (DPC). These receptors were taken from a woman in her fifties or sixties with alopecia areata. Some clones in this sample may be carry-over from other donors' samples.

This clonotype was detected many times. The chain joins TRBV28 to TRBJ1-1; D perhaps matches TRBD1 (6 bases). Trimming cost V 3 bases and J 11 bases, with 13 bases left between them. CDR1 MDHEN and CDR2 SYDVKM come from the germline V gene. CDR3 size: 12 residues. Here the CDR3 DNA reads TGTGCCAGCAGTTTCCGGACAGAGTTGGCTTTCTTT. Translating it yields CASSFRTELAFF. Together with reference TRBV28 and TRBJ1-1, the CDR3 gives the full variable domain: DVKVTQSSRYLVKRTGEKVFLECVQDMDHENMFWYRQDPGLGLRLIYFSYDVKMKEKGDIPEGYSVSREKKERFSLILESASTNQTSMYLCASSFRTELAFFGQGTRLTVV.

This clonotype was found many times. The chain carries TRBV7-9 and TRBJ2-7; the match to TRBD2 covers 8 bases. Germline CDR1 and CDR2: SEHNR and FQNEAQ (reference sequence). Unmatched junction bases numbered 6, after V lost 3 bases and J lost 5 bases. The CDR3 totals 14 residues. This CDR3 reads CASSLWREEDEQYF. CDR3 nucleotide sequence: TGTGCCAGCAGCTTGTGGCGGGAGGAGGACGAGCAGTACTTC.

The chain recombines TRBV5-6 with TRBJ2-2; D gene ambiguous. This CDR3 contains 17 residues. V gave up 5 bases and J gave up 1 base, with 18 bases separating them. Germline CDR1 SGHDT, CDR2 YYEEEE. CDR3 sequence: CASSQTWDSVNTGELFF. CDR3 nucleotides: TGTGCCAGCAGTCAAACCTGGGATTCAGTGAACACCGGGGAGCTGTTTTTT.

This clonotype was counted only a few times. The chain carries TRBV20-1 and TRBJ2-5, with D hard to call. The CDR3 has 14 amino acids. The V end lost 6 bases, the J end lost 1 base, and 15 bases lay between the germline ends. Germline CDR1 is DFQATT and CDR2 is SNEGSKA (reference sequence). The CDR3 DNA reads TGCAGTGCCCGGCCTGGCAGGATCCAAGAGACCCAGTACTTC. This translates into CSARPGRIQETQYF.

The genes are TRBV28 and TRBJ1-3; a weak D match, TRBD1 (5 bases). The CDR3 is made up of 14 amino acids. Between the trimmed V and J ends, which lost 2 bases and 1 base, there was a span of 6 bases. The germline gives CDR1 MDHEN, CDR2 SYDVKM. CDR3 sequence (DNA): TGTGCCAGCAGTTTACCAGGGTCTGGAAACACCATATATTTT. It encodes CASSLPGSGNTIYF.

This clonotype was observed a handful of times. The rearrangement joins TRBV12-3 or TRBV12-4 to TRBJ1-1; tentative D call: TRBD1 (6 bases). The CDR3 runs 12 residues. Trimming removed 6 bases from V and 5 bases from J, with 10 bases in between. CDR3 sequence: CASSTGRTEAFF. The CDR3, as DNA: TGTGCCAGCAGCACAGGGCGGACTGAAGCTTTCTTT.

The genes are TRBV6-6 and TRBJ2-3; D unclear. Germline V CDR1 and CDR2: MNHNY, SVGAGI (reference sequence). V lost 6 bases to trimming and J lost 1 base, with 11 bases between them. The CDR3 totals 14 residues. The DNA for the CDR3 is TGTGCCAGCAGCGCAAAAAAACGCACAGATACGCAGTATTTT. Translating it yields CASSAKKRTDTQYF.